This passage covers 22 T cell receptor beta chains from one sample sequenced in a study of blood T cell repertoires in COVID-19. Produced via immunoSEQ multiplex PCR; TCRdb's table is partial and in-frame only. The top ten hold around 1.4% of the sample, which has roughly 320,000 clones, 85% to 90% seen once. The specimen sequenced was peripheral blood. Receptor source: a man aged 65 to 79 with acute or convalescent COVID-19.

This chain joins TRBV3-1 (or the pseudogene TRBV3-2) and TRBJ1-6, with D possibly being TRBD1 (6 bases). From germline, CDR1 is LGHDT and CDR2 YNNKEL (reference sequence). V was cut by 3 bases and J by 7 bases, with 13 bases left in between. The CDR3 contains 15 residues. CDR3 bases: TGTGCCAGCAGCCAGCTGCGGGGGCAAAATTCACCCCTCCACTTT. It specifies CASSQLRGQNSPLHF.

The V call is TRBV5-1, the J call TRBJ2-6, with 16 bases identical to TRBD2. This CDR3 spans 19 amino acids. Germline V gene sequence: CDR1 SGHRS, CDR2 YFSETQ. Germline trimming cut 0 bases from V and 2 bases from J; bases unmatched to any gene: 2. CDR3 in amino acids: CASSLGGLAGGPGANVLTF. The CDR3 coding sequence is TGCGCCAGCAGCTTGGGGGGACTAGCGGGAGGGCCTGGGGCCAACGTCCTGACTTTC.

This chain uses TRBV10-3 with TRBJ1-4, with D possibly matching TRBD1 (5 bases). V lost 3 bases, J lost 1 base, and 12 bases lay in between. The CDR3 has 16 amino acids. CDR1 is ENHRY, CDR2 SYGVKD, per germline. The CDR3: CAISDQGGGTNEKLFF. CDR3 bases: TGTGCCATCAGTGACCAGGGAGGAGGAACTAATGAAAAACTGTTTTTT.

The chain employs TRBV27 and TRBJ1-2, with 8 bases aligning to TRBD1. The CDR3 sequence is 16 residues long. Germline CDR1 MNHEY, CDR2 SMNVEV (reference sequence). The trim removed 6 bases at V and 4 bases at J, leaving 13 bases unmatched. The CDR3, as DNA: TGTGCCAGCAGCAGGGACAGGACCCGTAATCTCTATGGCTACACCTTC. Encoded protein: CASSRDRTRNLYGYTF.

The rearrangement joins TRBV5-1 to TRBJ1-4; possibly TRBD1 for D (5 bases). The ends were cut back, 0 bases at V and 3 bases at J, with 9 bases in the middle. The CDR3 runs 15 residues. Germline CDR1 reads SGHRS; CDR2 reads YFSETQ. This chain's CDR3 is CASSLVGGANEKLFF. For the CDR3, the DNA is TGCGCCAGCAGCTTGGTTGGAGGGGCTAATGAAAAACTGTTTTTT.

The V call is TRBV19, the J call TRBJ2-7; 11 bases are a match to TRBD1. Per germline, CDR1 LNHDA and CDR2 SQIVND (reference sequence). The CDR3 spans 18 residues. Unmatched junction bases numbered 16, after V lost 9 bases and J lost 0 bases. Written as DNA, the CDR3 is TGTGCCAGACTAGTATATCCCCGGGACAGGGGGGACTCCTACGAGCAGTACTTC. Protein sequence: CARLVYPRDRGDSYEQYF.

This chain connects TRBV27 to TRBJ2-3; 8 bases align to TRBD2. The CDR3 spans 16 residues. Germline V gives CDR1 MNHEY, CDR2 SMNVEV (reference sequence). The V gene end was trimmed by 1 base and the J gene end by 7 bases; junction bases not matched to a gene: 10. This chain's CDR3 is CASSLLAGGSANTQYF. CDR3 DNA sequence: TGTGCCAGCAGTTTATTGGCGGGAGGCTCAGCAAATACGCAGTATTTT.

CDR3 in amino acids: CASSLAGQGYNEQFF. CDR3 nucleotide sequence: TGCGCCAGCAGCTTGGCAGGCCAGGGCTACAATGAGCAGTTCTTC. The J gene is TRBJ2-1, the V gene TRBV5-1; D perhaps matches TRBD1 (5 bases). V was trimmed by 0 bases and J by 3 bases, leaving 10 bases between them. The CDR3 runs to 15 residues. Germline assignment: CDR1 SGHRS and CDR2 YFSETQ.

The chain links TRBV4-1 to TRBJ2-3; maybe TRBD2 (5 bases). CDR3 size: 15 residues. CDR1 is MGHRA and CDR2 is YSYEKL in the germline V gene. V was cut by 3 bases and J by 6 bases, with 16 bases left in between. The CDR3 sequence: CASSQATTPTDTQYF. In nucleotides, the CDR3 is TGCGCCAGCAGCCAGGCGACTACCCCGACGGATACGCAGTATTTT.

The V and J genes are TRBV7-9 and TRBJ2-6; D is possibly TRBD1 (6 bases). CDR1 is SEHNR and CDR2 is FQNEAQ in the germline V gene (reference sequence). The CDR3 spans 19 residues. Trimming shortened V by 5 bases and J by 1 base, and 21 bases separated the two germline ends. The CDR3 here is CASSGRTVPTKSGANVLTF. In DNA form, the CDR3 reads TGTGCCAGCAGCGGCCGGACAGTCCCCACTAAATCTGGGGCCAACGTCCTGACTTTC.

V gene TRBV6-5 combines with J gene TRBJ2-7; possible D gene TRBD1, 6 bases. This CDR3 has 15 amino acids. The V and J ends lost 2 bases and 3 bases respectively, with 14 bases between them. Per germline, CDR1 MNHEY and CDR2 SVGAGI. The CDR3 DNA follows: TGTGCCAGCAGTTACAGAACGACAGGAAGCTACGAGCAGTACTTC. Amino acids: CASSYRTTGSYEQYF.

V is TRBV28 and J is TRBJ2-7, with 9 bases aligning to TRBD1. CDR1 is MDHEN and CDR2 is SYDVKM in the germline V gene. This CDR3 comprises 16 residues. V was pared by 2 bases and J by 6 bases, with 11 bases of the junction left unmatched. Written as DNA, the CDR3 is TGTGCCAGCAGTTTACCCCAATTAAGACAGGGGGTCGAGCAGTACTTC. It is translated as CASSLPQLRQGVEQYF.

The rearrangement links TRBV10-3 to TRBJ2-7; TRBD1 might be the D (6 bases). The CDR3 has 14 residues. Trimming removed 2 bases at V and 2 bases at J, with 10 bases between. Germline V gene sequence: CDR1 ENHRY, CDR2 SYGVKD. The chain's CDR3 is CAISEGRGTYEQYF. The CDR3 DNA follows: TGTGCCATCAGTGAGGGAAGGGGGACCTACGAGCAGTACTTC.

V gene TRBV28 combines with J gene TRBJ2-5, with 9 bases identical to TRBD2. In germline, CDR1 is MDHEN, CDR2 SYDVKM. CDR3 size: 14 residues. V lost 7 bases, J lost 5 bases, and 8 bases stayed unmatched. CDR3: CASTPSGGLETQYF. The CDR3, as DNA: TGTGCCAGCACCCCAAGCGGGGGGCTCGAGACCCAGTACTTC.

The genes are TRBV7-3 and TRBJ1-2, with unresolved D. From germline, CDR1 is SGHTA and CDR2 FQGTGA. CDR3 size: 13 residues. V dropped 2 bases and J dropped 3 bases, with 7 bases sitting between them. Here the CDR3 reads CASSLEGHYGYTF. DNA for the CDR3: TGTGCCAGCAGCTTAGAGGGTCACTATGGCTACACCTTC.

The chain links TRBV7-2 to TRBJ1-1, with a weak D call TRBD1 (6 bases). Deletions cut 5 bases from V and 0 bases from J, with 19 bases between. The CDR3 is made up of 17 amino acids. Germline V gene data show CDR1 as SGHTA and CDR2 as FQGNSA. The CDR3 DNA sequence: TGTGCCAGCAGCCCAAGACCCAGGGGAACGGTGAACACTGAAGCTTTCTTT. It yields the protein CASSPRPRGTVNTEAFF. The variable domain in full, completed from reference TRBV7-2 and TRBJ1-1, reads GAGVSQSPSNKVTEKGKDVELRCDPISGHTALYWYRQSLGQGLEFLIYFQGNSAPDKSGLPSDRFSAERTGGSVSTLTIQRTQQEDSAVYLCASSPRPRGTVNTEAFFGQGTRLTVV.

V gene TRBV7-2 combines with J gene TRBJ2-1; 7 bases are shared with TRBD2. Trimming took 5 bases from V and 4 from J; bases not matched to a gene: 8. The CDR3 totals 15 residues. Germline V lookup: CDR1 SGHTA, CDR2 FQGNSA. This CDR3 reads CASSPTGGGYNEQFF. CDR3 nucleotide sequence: TGTGCCAGCAGCCCTACGGGGGGAGGATACAATGAGCAGTTCTTC.

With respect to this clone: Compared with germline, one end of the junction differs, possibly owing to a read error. In nucleotides, the CDR3 is TGTGCCAGCAGTAGCGGGGGGGCGGTGGAGCAGTTCTTC. Amino acids: CASSSGGAVEQFF. The genes are TRBV19 and TRBJ2-1; 11 bases are shared with TRBD2. There are 13 residues in the CDR3. Germline loops: CDR1 LNHDA, CDR2 SQIVND (reference sequence).

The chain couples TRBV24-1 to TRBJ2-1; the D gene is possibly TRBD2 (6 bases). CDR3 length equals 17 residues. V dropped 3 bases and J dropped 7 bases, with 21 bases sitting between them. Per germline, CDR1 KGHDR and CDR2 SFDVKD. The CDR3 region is CATSDPPLGDSGNEQFF. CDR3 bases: TGTGCCACCAGTGATCCCCCTCTCGGGGACTCTGGGAATGAGCAGTTCTTC.

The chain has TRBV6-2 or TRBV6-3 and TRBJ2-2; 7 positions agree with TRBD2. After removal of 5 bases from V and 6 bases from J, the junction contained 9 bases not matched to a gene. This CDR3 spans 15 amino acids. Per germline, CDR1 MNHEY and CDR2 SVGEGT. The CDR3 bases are TGTGCCAGCAGTACGGCGGGAGAGTTCGCCGGGGAGCTGTTTTTT. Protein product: CASSTAGEFAGELFF.

The DNA for the CDR3 is TGTGCCAGCAGTTCCCCTAATCAGCCCCAGCATTTT. Translation: CASSSPNQPQHF. This chain connects TRBV28 to TRBJ1-5; D is unclear. This CDR3 region has 12 residues. Trimming removed 4 bases at V and 4 bases at J, with 5 bases between. The germline V gene has CDR1 MDHEN and CDR2 SYDVKM.

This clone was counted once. CDR3 bases: TGTGCCAGCTCACCTACAGCGGGAGAGGACAATGAGCAGTTCTTC. Its translation: CASSPTAGEDNEQFF. The rearrangement links TRBV18 to TRBJ2-1, with 8 nucleotides matching TRBD2. There are 15 residues in the CDR3. Germline CDR1 reads KGHSH; CDR2 reads LQKENI. Unmatched junction bases numbered 6, after V lost 3 bases and J lost 5 bases. The full variable domain, its missing parts supplied by reference TRBV18 and TRBJ2-1, is NAGVMQNPRHLVRRRGQEARLRCSPMKGHSHVYWYRQLPEEGLKFMVYLQKENIIDESGMPKERFSAEFPKEGPSILRIQQVVRGDSAAYFCASSPTAGEDNEQFFGPGTRLTVL.